Below are 26 T cell receptor beta chains sequenced from a single sample in a study of control samples from healthy donors and cancer patients (dated by TCRdb to between 2020 and 2021). The library was obtained by the immunoSEQ multiplex PCR assay. The source is immuneACCESS, and TCRdb retained only in-frame sequences with V and J called. Part of the clones is not carried over; for the studies checked, unresolved V genes explain less than half of this, and the remainder is unexplained. In this sample the table shows 150,000 to 200,000 clones, roughly 88% of which occur a single time. The ten largest make up over 1.5% of the sample. The specimen was blood. Receptors originate from a man aged 18 to 35 in good health.

The V gene is TRBV7-6, the J gene TRBJ2-5; TRBD2 is a possible D gene (5 bases). The germline gives CDR1 SGHVS, CDR2 FNYEAQ. The CDR3 totals 13 residues. V was pared by 5 bases and J by 5 bases, with 12 bases between. Here the CDR3 DNA reads TGTGCCAGCAGCCGGTTCGGGATGGAGACCCAGTACTTC. Protein sequence: CASSRFGMETQYF.

The CDR3 reads CASSQVETSGGASTDTQYF. The CDR3 DNA reads as TGCGCCAGCAGCCAAGTTGAGACTAGCGGGGGGGCCTCCACAGATACGCAGTATTTT. V and J are TRBV4-1 and TRBJ2-3; 14 bases are a match to TRBD2. The V gene's germline CDR1 is MGHRA and CDR2 YSYEKL. Trimming cost V 1 base and J 2 bases; bases outside gene matches: 8. The CDR3 covers 19 residues.

The chain combines TRBV5-1 with TRBJ1-1, with 8 bases aligning to TRBD1. The CDR3 is 13 residues long. V lost 0 bases to trimming and J lost 5 bases; unmatched junction nucleotides: 0. Germline CDR1 and CDR2: SGHRS and YFSETQ. DNA for the CDR3: TGCGCCAGCAGCTTGGGGACAGGGACTGAAGCTTTCTTT. Its protein product is CASSLGTGTEAFF.

The V and J genes are TRBV11-2 and TRBJ2-3; no definite D call. This CDR3 is built from 13 residues. Germline CDR1 reads SGHAT; CDR2 reads FQNNGV. The V gene lost 6 bases and the J gene lost 2 bases, with 9 bases spanning the gap. CDR3 in DNA: TGTGCCAGCAGAGACCGGGTCACAGATACGCAGTATTTT. It is translated as CASRDRVTDTQYF.

The CDR3 region is CSVAPWGQDRTQSGYTF. Written as DNA, the CDR3 is TGCAGCGTTGCGCCTTGGGGACAGGACAGGACCCAATCTGGCTACACCTTC. The chain has TRBV29-1 and TRBJ1-2; 8 bases line up with TRBD1. Germline lookup yields CDR1 SQVTM and CDR2 ANQGSEA. CDR3 length: 17 residues. Trimming took 4 bases from V and 7 from J; bases not matched to a gene: 20. Full variable domain (missing parts from reference TRBV29-1 and TRBJ1-2): SAVISQKPSRDICQRGTSLTIQCQVDSQVTMMFWYRQQPGQSLTLIATANQGSEATYESGFVIDKFPISRPNLTFSTLTVSNMSPEDSSIYLCSVAPWGQDRTQSGYTFGSGTRLTVV.

Only a few counts were recorded for this clone. This chain joins TRBV5-6 and TRBJ2-5; no firm D call. Germline V CDR1 and CDR2: SGHDT, YYEEEE. V shed 0 bases and J shed 1 base, with 7 bases lying between them. This CDR3 comprises 14 residues. This chain's CDR3 is CASSLASVQETQYF. The CDR3 DNA sequence: TGTGCCAGCAGCTTGGCCTCAGTCCAAGAGACCCAGTACTTC.

This chain connects TRBV7-2 to TRBJ1-2; D possibly corresponds to TRBD1 (6 bases). Per germline, CDR1 SGHTA and CDR2 FQGNSA. Trimming removed 1 base at V and 3 bases at J, with 9 bases between. The CDR3 runs 14 residues. Written as DNA, the CDR3 is TGTGCCAGCAGCTTAGGAACAGGGTACTATGGCTACACCTTC. Translated: CASSLGTGYYGYTF. Drawing the rest from reference TRBV7-2 and TRBJ1-2, the complete variable domain is GAGVSQSPSNKVTEKGKDVELRCDPISGHTALYWYRQSLGQGLEFLIYFQGNSAPDKSGLPSDRFSAERTGGSVSTLTIQRTQQEDSAVYLCASSLGTGYYGYTFGSGTRLTVV.

This clone was seen a few times. The V and J genes are TRBV11-2 and TRBJ1-2; 7 bases are a match to TRBD1. Losses at the gene ends were 1 base for V and 8 bases for J; bases not matched to a gene: 10. The CDR3 runs to 15 residues. Germline-derived CDR1 and CDR2 are SGHAT and FQNNGV. The CDR3 protein is CASSLGVGGGEGYTF. DNA for the CDR3: TGTGCCAGCAGCTTAGGCGTAGGAGGGGGCGAGGGCTACACCTTC.

The CDR3 loop reads CASRKGTGPHEQFF. CDR3 DNA sequence: TGTGCCAGCAGAAAGGGGACAGGGCCCCATGAGCAGTTCTTC. J is TRBJ2-1 and V is TRBV6-5; 9 nucleotides agree with TRBD1. Unmatched junction bases numbered 8, after V lost 6 bases and J lost 8 bases. This CDR3 contains 14 residues. The germline gives CDR1 MNHEY, CDR2 SVGAGI.

The rearrangement uses TRBV19 and TRBJ2-1; 12 bases match TRBD2. CDR3 length: 11 amino acids. CDR1 is LNHDA, CDR2 SQIVND, per germline (reference sequence). The J segment lost 12 bases and the V segment lost 11 bases, leaving 5 bases of the junction unmatched. CDR3 sequence: CAAASGGVQFF. CDR3 coding DNA: TGTGCCGCGGCTAGCGGGGGGGTGCAGTTCTTC.

The chain has TRBV28 and TRBJ2-7, with D possibly being TRBD2 (5 bases). V was cut by 5 bases and J by 7 bases, with 18 bases left in between. CDR3 length: 14 residues. Germline V gene sequence: CDR1 MDHEN, CDR2 SYDVKM. The CDR3 DNA follows: TGTGCCAGCAGTCTTCCCCCCGCAAGCGGTGAGCAGTACTTC. Encoded protein: CASSLPPASGEQYF.

V usage is TRBV9 and J usage is TRBJ2-5; D gene uncertain. Per the germline V gene, CDR1 is SGDLS and CDR2 is YYNGEE. The CDR3 loop spans 14 amino acids. V was shortened by 4 bases and J by 5 bases, with 15 bases between the two germline ends. DNA for the CDR3: TGTGCCAGCAGCACTTCACCGAGCGAGGAGACCCAGTACTTC. Amino acid sequence: CASSTSPSEETQYF.

The V call is TRBV7-6, the J call TRBJ2-1, with D unresolved. Germline V gives CDR1 SGHVS, CDR2 FNYEAQ. The CDR3 consists of 15 residues. With 5 bases removed from V and 5 bases from J, the gap between germline ends came to 16 bases. CDR3 amino acids: CASSNRRAPDNEQFF. In DNA form, the CDR3 reads TGTGCCAGCAGCAACCGACGGGCTCCTGACAATGAGCAGTTCTTC.

The chain links TRBV11-2 to TRBJ2-1; maybe TRBD1 (6 bases). Trimming cost V 6 bases and J 3 bases, with 9 bases left between them. This CDR3 spans 13 amino acids. Germline CDR1 and CDR2: SGHAT and FQNNGV. CDR3 protein: CASRLDSYNEQFF. The DNA for the CDR3 is TGTGCCAGCAGACTGGACAGCTACAATGAGCAGTTCTTC.

This clone was detected only a few times. The chain couples TRBV19 to TRBJ1-6; 8 bases fit TRBD1. This CDR3 contains 14 residues. Germline trimming cut 5 bases from V and 10 bases from J; bases unmatched to any gene: 7. Germline-derived CDR1 and CDR2 are LNHDA and SQIVND (reference sequence). The CDR3, as DNA: TGTGCCAGTAGTGCGGACAGGGTAGGCTCACCCCTCCACTTT. It yields the protein CASSADRVGSPLHF.

The rearrangement uses TRBV5-1 and TRBJ2-2; TRBD2 might be the D (5 bases). The CDR3 is 13 amino acids. From germline, CDR1 is SGHRS and CDR2 YFSETQ. Trimming took off 1 base at V and 6 bases at J, with 7 bases between the two ends. CDR3 coding DNA: TGCGCCAGCAGCTTGATGGAGGCCGGGGAGCTGTTTTTT. It codes for CASSLMEAGELFF.

This rearrangement joins TRBV18 to TRBJ2-7; 7 nucleotides match TRBD1. Per germline, CDR1 KGHSH and CDR2 LQKENI. CDR3 length equals 14 residues. After removal of 5 bases from V and 2 bases from J, the junction contained 6 bases not matched to a gene. The CDR3 nucleotides read TGTGCCAGCTCAGTACACAGGGGAACCTACGAGCAGTACTTC. Translating it yields CASSVHRGTYEQYF.

The chain uses TRBV7-6 and TRBJ1-3, with TRBD1 identical over 7 bases. This CDR3 has 16 residues. V shed 4 bases, J shed 2 bases, and the junction held 8 bases outside the gene matches. Per the germline V gene, CDR1 is SGHVS and CDR2 is FNYEAQ. The CDR3 reads CASSSWTGHTGNTIYF. The CDR3 DNA reads TGTGCCAGCAGCTCCTGGACAGGCCACACTGGAAACACCATATATTTT.

J is TRBJ1-6 and V is TRBV4-1; D not certain. Germline CDR1 and CDR2: MGHRA and YSYEKL. The V end was cut by 5 bases, the J end by 7 bases, with 21 bases between. CDR3 length equals 17 residues. CDR3 protein: CASSETSPGRRNSPLHF. In DNA, the CDR3 is TGCGCCAGCAGCGAAACGTCTCCCGGAAGACGAAATTCACCCCTCCACTTT.

This rearrangement joins TRBV6-5 to TRBJ1-1; no clear D gene. Germline CDR1 reads MNHEY; CDR2 reads SVGAGI. Trimming stripped 8 bases from V and 5 bases from J, with 6 bases between. The CDR3 length is 10 residues. The DNA for the CDR3 is TGTGCCAGCGTCGGGACTGAAGCTTTCTTT. It is translated as CASVGTEAFF.

The chain carries TRBV11-1 and TRBJ1-1, with 10 nucleotides matching TRBD1. With V trimmed by 6 bases and J by 4 bases, 2 bases remained unmatched. Germline values: CDR1 SGHAT, CDR2 FQDESV (reference sequence). CDR3 size: 13 residues. CDR3 sequence reads: CASRGQGTTEAFF. The CDR3 DNA reads as TGTGCCAGCAGGGGACAGGGGACCACTGAAGCTTTCTTT.

This clone was detected once. This chain uses TRBV4-3 with TRBJ2-1, with 9 nucleotides matching TRBD1. The CDR3 loop spans 17 amino acids. V lost 1 base and J lost 7; bases outside the gene matches: 11. The germline V gene has CDR1 LGHNA and CDR2 YSLEER. In nucleotides, the CDR3 is TGCGCCAGCAGCCAAGGAGTGGGGGACAGGGACCCTAATGAGCAGTTCTTC. This translates into CASSQGVGDRDPNEQFF.

The chain joins TRBV7-9 to TRBJ2-5; 8 positions agree with TRBD2. This CDR3 region has 16 residues. Trimming removed 3 bases from V and 6 bases from J; junction bases left unmatched: 12. CDR1 SEHNR and CDR2 FQNEAQ come from the germline V gene (reference sequence). CDR3 region: CASSFSGLELLQTQYF. The CDR3 coding sequence is TGTGCCAGCAGCTTTTCGGGACTAGAGTTACTACAGACCCAGTACTTC.

The chain is built from TRBV18 and TRBJ2-5; TRBD2 matches at 10 bases. Germline V gene lookup returns CDR1 KGHSH and CDR2 LQKENI. Trimming took 1 base from V and 5 from J; bases not matched to a gene: 10. This CDR3 has 17 residues. The CDR3 is CASSPRPAGGPKETQYF. The CDR3 nucleotides are TGTGCCAGCTCACCACGGCCAGCGGGGGGGCCGAAGGAGACCCAGTACTTC. The full variable domain, rest sourced from reference TRBV18 and TRBJ2-5, is NAGVMQNPRHLVRRRGQEARLRCSPMKGHSHVYWYRQLPEEGLKFMVYLQKENIIDESGMPKERFSAEFPKEGPSILRIQQVVRGDSAAYFCASSPRPAGGPKETQYFGPGTRLLVL.

The V and J genes are TRBV29-1 and TRBJ2-1; D is unclear. There are 13 residues in the CDR3. Germline CDR1 is SQVTM and CDR2 is ANQGSEA. V gave up 4 bases and J gave up 0 bases, with 7 bases separating them. CDR3 residues: CSVVVSSYNEQFF. For the CDR3, the DNA is TGCAGCGTTGTGGTCAGCTCCTACAATGAGCAGTTCTTC.

The chain couples TRBV6-5 to TRBJ1-3; D possibly corresponds to TRBD1 (5 bases). The CDR3 runs 14 residues. The V and J ends lost 6 bases and 1 base respectively, with 10 bases between them. CDR1 and CDR2 from the germline V gene are MNHEY and SVGAGI. CDR3 residues: CASRSGGSGNTIYF. CDR3 DNA sequence: TGTGCCAGCAGATCCGGGGGGTCTGGAAACACCATATATTTT.